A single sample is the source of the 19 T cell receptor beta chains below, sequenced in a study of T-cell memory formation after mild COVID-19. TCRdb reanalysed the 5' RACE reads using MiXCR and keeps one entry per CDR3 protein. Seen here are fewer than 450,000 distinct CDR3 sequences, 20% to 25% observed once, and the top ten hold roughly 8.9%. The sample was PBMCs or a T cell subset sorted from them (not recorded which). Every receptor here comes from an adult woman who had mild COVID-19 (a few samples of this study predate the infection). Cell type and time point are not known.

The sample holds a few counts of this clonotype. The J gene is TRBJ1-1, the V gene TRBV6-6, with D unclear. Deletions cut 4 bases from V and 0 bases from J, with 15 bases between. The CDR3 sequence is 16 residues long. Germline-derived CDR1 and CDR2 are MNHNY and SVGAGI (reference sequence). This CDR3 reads CASSSRKGIMNTEAFF. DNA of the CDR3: TGTGCCAGCAGTTCACGCAAGGGAATTATGAACACTGAAGCTTTCTTT.

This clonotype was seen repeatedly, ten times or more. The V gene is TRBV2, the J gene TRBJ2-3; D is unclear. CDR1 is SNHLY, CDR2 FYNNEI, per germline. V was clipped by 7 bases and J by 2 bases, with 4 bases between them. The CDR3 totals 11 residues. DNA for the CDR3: TGTGCCAGCACCGTCACAGATACGCAGTATTTT. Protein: CASTVTDTQYF.

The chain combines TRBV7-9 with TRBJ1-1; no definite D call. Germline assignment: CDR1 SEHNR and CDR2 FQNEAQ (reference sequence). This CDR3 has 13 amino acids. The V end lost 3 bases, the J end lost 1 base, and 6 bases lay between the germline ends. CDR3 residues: CASSFGRNTEAFF. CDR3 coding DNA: TGTGCCAGCAGCTTCGGCAGGAACACTGAAGCTTTCTTT.

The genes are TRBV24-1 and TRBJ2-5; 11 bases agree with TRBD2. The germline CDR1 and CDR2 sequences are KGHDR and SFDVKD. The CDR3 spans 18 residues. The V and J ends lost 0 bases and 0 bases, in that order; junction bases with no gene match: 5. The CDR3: CATSDLSSSGGNQETQYF. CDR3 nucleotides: TGTGCCACCAGTGATTTGTCGTCTAGCGGGGGGAACCAAGAGACCCAGTACTTC.

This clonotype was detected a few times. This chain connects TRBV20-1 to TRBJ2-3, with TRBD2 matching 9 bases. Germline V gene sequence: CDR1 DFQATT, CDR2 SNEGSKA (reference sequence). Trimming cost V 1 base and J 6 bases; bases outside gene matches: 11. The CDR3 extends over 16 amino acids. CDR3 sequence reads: CSARVEPGLALDTQYF. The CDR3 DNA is TGCAGTGCTAGAGTTGAACCGGGACTAGCTCTCGATACGCAGTATTTT.

DNA of the CDR3: TGTGCCATCAGTGAGTCAGGGCTCGAGCAGTACTTC. The encoded protein is CAISESGLEQYF. The V call is TRBV10-3, the J call TRBJ2-7; D not resolved. This CDR3 spans 12 amino acids. V lost 0 bases and J 6 bases, leaving 6 bases between the germline ends. Per the germline V gene, CDR1 is ENHRY and CDR2 is SYGVKD.

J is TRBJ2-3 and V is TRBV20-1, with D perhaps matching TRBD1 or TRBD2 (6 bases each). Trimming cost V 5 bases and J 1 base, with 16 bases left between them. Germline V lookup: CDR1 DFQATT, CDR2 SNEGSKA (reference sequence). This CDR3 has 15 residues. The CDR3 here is CSAVKRGAGTDTQYF. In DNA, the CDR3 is TGCAGTGCTGTCAAGAGGGGGGCGGGCACAGATACGCAGTATTTT.

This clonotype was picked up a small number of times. The CDR3 region is CSAGLAGGNTGELFF. The DNA of the CDR3 is TGCAGTGCTGGACTAGCGGGAGGGAACACCGGGGAGCTGTTTTTT. This chain links TRBV20-1 with TRBJ2-2; 14 bases agree with TRBD2. The germline V gene encodes CDR1 DFQATT and CDR2 SNEGSKA (reference sequence). V was clipped by 5 bases and J by 1 base; unmatched bases: 0. There are 15 residues in the CDR3.

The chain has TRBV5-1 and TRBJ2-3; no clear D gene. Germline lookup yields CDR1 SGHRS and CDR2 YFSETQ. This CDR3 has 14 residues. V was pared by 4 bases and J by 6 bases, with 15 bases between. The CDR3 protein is CASSPDSRVDTQYF. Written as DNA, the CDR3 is TGCGCCAGCAGCCCTGACTCCCGTGTGGATACGCAGTATTTT.

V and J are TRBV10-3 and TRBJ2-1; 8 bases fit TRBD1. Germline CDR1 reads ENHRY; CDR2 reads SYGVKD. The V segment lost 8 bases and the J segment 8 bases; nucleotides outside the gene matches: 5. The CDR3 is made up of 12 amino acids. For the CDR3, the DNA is TGTGCCATCGGACAGGGTGGGGATGAGCAGTTCTTC. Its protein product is CAIGQGGDEQFF.

CDR3 protein: CASKTGYGYTF. CDR3 bases: TGTGCCAGCAAGACAGGCTATGGCTACACCTTC. J is TRBJ1-2 and V is TRBV6-5; maybe TRBD1 (6 bases). Trimming stripped 7 bases from V and 4 bases from J, with 7 bases between. The CDR3 runs to 11 residues. Germline V lookup: CDR1 MNHEY, CDR2 SVGAGI.

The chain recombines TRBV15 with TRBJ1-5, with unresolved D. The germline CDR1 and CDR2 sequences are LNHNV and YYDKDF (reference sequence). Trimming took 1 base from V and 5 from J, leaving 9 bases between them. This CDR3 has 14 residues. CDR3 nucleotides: TGTGCCACCAGCAGAGGGCTCAGTTATCAGCCCCAGCATTTT. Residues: CATSRGLSYQPQHF.

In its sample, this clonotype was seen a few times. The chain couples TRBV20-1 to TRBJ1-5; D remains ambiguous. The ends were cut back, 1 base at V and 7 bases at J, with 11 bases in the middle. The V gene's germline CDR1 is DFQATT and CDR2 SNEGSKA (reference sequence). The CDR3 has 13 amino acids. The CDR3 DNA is TGCAGTGCTAGAGTTCAGGTTGGGCAGCCCCAGCATTTT. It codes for CSARVQVGQPQHF.

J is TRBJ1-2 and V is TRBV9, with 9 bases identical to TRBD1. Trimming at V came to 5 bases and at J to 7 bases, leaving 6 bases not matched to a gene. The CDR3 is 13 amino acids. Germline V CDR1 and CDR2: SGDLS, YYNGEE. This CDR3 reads CASSVTGGSGYTF. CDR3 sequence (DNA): TGTGCCAGCAGTGTAACAGGGGGCTCTGGCTACACCTTC.

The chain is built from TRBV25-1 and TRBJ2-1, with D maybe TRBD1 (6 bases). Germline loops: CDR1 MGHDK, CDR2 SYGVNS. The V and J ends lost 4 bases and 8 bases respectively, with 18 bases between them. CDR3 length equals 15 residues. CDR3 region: CASSASVGAGDEQFF. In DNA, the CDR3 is TGTGCCAGCAGTGCCTCTGTGGGGGCCGGGGATGAGCAGTTCTTC.

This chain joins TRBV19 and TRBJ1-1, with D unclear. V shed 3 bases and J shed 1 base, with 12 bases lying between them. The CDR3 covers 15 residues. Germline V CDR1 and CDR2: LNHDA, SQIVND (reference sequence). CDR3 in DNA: TGTGCCAGTAGTATGGCGGGCGGGTGGAACACTGAAGCTTTCTTT. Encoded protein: CASSMAGGWNTEAFF.

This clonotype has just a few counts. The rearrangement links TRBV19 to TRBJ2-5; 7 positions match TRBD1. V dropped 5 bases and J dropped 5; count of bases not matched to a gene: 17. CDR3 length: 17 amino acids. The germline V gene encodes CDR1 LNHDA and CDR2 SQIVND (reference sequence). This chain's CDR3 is CASSLIHDWTGRETQYF. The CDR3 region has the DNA TGTGCCAGTAGTCTGATTCATGATTGGACAGGTCGGGAGACCCAGTACTTC. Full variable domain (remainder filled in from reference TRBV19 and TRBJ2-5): DGGITQSPKYLFRKEGQNVTLSCEQNLNHDAMYWYRQDPGQGLRLIYYSQIVNDFQKGDIAEGYSVSREKKESFPLTVTSAQKNPTAFYLCASSLIHDWTGRETQYFGPGTRLLVL.

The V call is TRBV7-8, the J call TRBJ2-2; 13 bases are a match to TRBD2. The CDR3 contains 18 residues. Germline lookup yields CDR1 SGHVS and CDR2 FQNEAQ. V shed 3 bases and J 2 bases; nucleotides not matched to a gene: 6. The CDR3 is CASSFLTSGRINTGELFF. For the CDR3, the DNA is TGTGCCAGCAGCTTCTTGACTAGCGGGAGGATCAACACCGGGGAGCTGTTTTTT.

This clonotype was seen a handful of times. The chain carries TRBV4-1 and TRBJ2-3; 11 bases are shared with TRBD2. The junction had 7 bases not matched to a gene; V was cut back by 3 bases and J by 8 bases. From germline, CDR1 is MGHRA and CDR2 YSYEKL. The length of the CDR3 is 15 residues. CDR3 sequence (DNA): TGCGCCAGCAGCCACGGGACTAGCGGACGGGGTACGCAGTATTTT. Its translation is CASSHGTSGRGTQYF.